These 2 T cell receptor beta chains came from one sample sequenced in a study of T cell responses to AZD1222 COVID-19 vaccine. Only in-frame clones appear in the TCRdb table, and some are missing; sequencing was by immunoSEQ multiplex PCR. The sample carries 150,000 to 200,000 clones, about 92% recorded once. Sample: peripheral blood, taken 28 days after the second dose of the MenACWY control vaccine. These TCRs come from an adult who received the MenACWY meningococcal vaccine as a control.

The V gene is TRBV21-1, the J gene TRBJ1-5; TRBD1, as called in the table, went unchecked against the DNA. TRBV21-1 is given as a pseudogene. The CDR3 extends over 15 amino acids. In nucleotides, the CDR3 is TGTGCCAGCAGGAATTCGACAGTTTACAATCAGCCCCAGCATTTT. It is translated as CASRNSTVYNQPQHF.

The chain joins TRBV6-5 to TRBJ1-1; TRBD1 matches 7 bases. The germline gives CDR1 MNHEY, CDR2 SVGAGI. V shed 3 bases and J 1 base; nucleotides not matched to a gene: 2. CDR3 size: 14 residues. CDR3 sequence (DNA): TGTGCCAGCAGTTATCGACAGGGGAACACTGAAGCTTTCTTT. As protein: CASSYRQGNTEAFF.